What follows describes a single T cell receptor beta chain. The antigen is unknown. This entry comes from a study of beta chain features in type 1 diabetes. In the study overall: Sorted cells examined across all samples numbered 100 million to 140 million. Study results and limitations: Among all four CD4+ subsets, Type 1 diabetes patients had TCRB CDR3s that were moderately but significantly shorter. Comparison showed that naive, central memory and Treg TCRB repertoires appeared more similar among patients than among healthy donors. Reads derived from cDNA could over-represent cells showing high TCR expression.

Expressed TCRB transcripts were sequenced because the entire RNA isolate underwent reverse transcription. Sequenced by immunoSEQ multiplex PCR; TCRdb stores in-frame clones only, minus some. The top ten hold about 0.085% of the sample, which has approximately 240,000 clones, 16% seen once. The sequence came from a man in his thirties or forties with type 1 diabetes. What was sequenced was naive CD4+ T cells from blood.

The CDR3 region has the DNA TGTGCCAGCAGTTTCCTTGGACGCCGCACTGAAGCTTTCTTT. Translating it yields CASSFLGRRTEAFF. The rearrangement links TRBV28 to TRBJ1-1; D not resolved. This CDR3 is built from 14 residues. Germline values: CDR1 MDHEN, CDR2 SYDVKM. The V gene lost 3 bases and the J gene lost 4 bases, with 12 bases spanning the gap.